These 10 T cell receptor beta chains share one sample of origin, sequenced in a study of T-cell memory formation after mild COVID-19 (dated by TCRdb to about 2021). Preparation of the library involved 5' RACE. This sample was sequenced with an Illumina NovaSeq 6000. TCRdb's own reprocessing of the public reads used fastp at Q25 and MiXCR and kept productive beta chains. Here each entry gathers all rows of one CDR3 protein and keeps the most common genes and DNA. Present in this sample are 410,000 or so distinct CDR3 sequences, under 25% of which were seen just once. Clones ranked in the top ten supply about 12% of the sample. Specimen: PBMCs or a T cell subset sorted from them (not recorded which). The origin of the receptors is an adult woman who had mild COVID-19 (a few samples of this study predate the infection). The sample titles of this study are shuffled in the database, so cell type and time point are left out; the donor was told from shared clones.

About this clonotype: Relative to the germline gene, one junction end is altered; a read error may explain this. This chain uses TRBV7-7 with TRBJ2-1; a weak D match, TRBD1 (5 bases). CDR1 and CDR2 from the germline V gene are SSHAT and FNYEAQ (reference sequence). This CDR3 is 16 amino acids long. CDR3 residues: CASSSRQTSSYNEQFF. The CDR3 coding sequence is TGTGCTAGCAGCTCTAGACAGACGAGCTCCTACAATGAGCAGTTCTTC.

This clonotype was seen a handful of times. The chain has TRBV27 and TRBJ2-1; D might be TRBD1 or TRBD2, each matching 5 bases. Trimming cost V 1 base and J 1 base, with 17 bases left between them. The CDR3 covers 18 residues. Looked up from germline, CDR1 is MNHEY and CDR2 is SMNVEV (reference sequence). The CDR3 reads CASSLWVPGRRSYNEQFF. CDR3 coding DNA: TGTGCCAGCAGTTTATGGGTTCCGGGACGGCGTTCCTACAATGAGCAGTTCTTC.

The chain carries TRBV4-1 and TRBJ2-2; 12 nucleotides agree with TRBD2. Germline V gene data show CDR1 as MGHRA and CDR2 as YSYEKL. Trimming took 1 base from V and 4 from J; bases not matched to a gene: 1. CDR3 size: 16 residues. CDR3 amino acids: CASSQGGLAGTGELFF. CDR3 nucleotides: TGCGCCAGCAGCCAAGGGGGACTAGCGGGCACCGGGGAGCTGTTTTTT.

In this sample, this clonotype turned up many times. Mismatch with germline at one junction end may stem from a read error. The V call is TRBV5-1, the J call TRBJ2-7; 9 nucleotides line up with TRBD1. The CDR3 spans 14 residues. In germline, CDR1 is SGHRS, CDR2 YFSETQ. The CDR3 region is CASSPGTGLYEQYF. DNA for the CDR3: TGTGCCAGCAGTCCCGGGACAGGGCTCTACGAGCAGTACTTC.

The gene calls are TRBV30 and TRBJ2-7; 12 bases match TRBD2. Germline CDR1 reads GTSNPN; CDR2 reads SVGIG (reference sequence). CDR3 size: 15 residues. The junction had 5 bases not matched to a gene; V was cut back by 1 base and J by 4 bases. CDR3 nucleotides: TGTGCCTGGAGTGCCCCGGGACTAGCGGGTTACGAGCAGTACTTC. Translated, it gives CAWSAPGLAGYEQYF.

The chain is built from TRBV12-3 or TRBV12-4 and TRBJ1-2, with 7 bases identical to TRBD1. The CDR3 sequence is 14 residues long. The ends lost 6 bases at V and 5 bases at J; junction bases unmatched: 9. CDR3 in amino acids: CASSYTGVGYGYTF. CDR3 nucleotides: TGTGCCAGCAGCTATACAGGGGTAGGGTATGGCTACACCTTC.

The chain combines TRBV18 with TRBJ1-5; D unresolved. CDR1 is KGHSH, CDR2 LQKENI, per germline. The CDR3 is made up of 13 amino acids. V was trimmed by 6 bases and J by 1 base, leaving 7 bases between them. The CDR3 sequence is CASSPFSNQPQHF. The CDR3 DNA reads as TGTGCCAGCTCCCCTTTCAGCAATCAGCCCCAGCATTTT.

The genes are TRBV6-5 and TRBJ2-7; D could derive from TRBD1 or TRBD2 (5 bases each). This CDR3 is 16 amino acids long. Germline V lookup: CDR1 MNHEY, CDR2 SVGAGI. Trimming shortened V by 5 bases and J by 0 bases, and 17 bases separated the two germline ends. The CDR3 loop is CASSRTRGSSSYEQYF. Here the CDR3 DNA reads TGTGCCAGCAGTCGGACTCGGGGCTCAAGCTCCTACGAGCAGTACTTC.

This chain uses TRBV20-1 with TRBJ1-1; no reliable D call. Germline CDR1 DFQATT, CDR2 SNEGSKA (reference sequence). CDR3 size: 17 residues. Trimming left V 6 bases short and J 1 base short, with 24 bases between. The CDR3 nucleotides read TGCAGTGCCCCGAGGTGGGCAGAGGATCGCCCGAACACTGAAGCTTTCTTT. Amino acid sequence: CSAPRWAEDRPNTEAFF.

The V gene is TRBV9, the J gene TRBJ2-3; weak D call: TRBD2 (5 bases). V lost 3 bases and J 0 bases, leaving 17 bases between the germline ends. This CDR3 is 17 amino acids long. Germline assignment: CDR1 SGDLS and CDR2 YYNGEE. The CDR3 is CASSEANGDYSTDTQYF. CDR3 nucleotides: TGTGCCAGCAGCGAGGCGAACGGCGACTATAGCACAGATACGCAGTATTTT. Full variable domain (outside the CDR3, taken from reference TRBV9 and TRBJ2-3): DSGVTQTPKHLITATGQRVTLRCSPRSGDLSVYWYQQSLDQGLQFLIQYYNGEERAKGNILERFSAQQFPDLHSELNLSSLELGDSALYFCASSEANGDYSTDTQYFGPGTRLTVL.